The present TCR beta chain was sequenced within a study of metastatic and nonmetastatic thyroid tumors. Each patient came to thyroid surgery without any prior treatment (of any kind). This clone appeared a few times. Its antigen remains unidentified. In the original analysis: To classify distant metastasis in papillary thyroid cancer, a model was built from CDR3 differences across clinicopathological groups. MiXCR was used by TCRdb to re-call the PCR reads. TCRdb, not the authors, supplied the V and J calls. The sample has some 33,000 clones, 20% to 25% seen once. Overall study results and limits: It was reportedly found that TCR beta diversity was significantly higher in malignant thyroid tumors than in benign nodules, a difference seen in both blood and tumor samples.

This CDR3 contains 15 residues. In germline, CDR1 is MNHNS, CDR2 SASEGT. The junction had 0 bases not matched to a gene; V was cut back by 2 bases and J by 1 base. The specimen was tumor tissue. The receptor was isolated from a male donor with papillary thyroid cancer or a benign thyroid nodule (not recorded which). Some clones in this sample may be carry-over from other donors' samples. This rearrangement joins TRBV6-1 to TRBJ2-1; 9 bases map to TRBD2. The CDR3, as DNA: TGTGCCAGCAGTGAACTAGCGGGATCCTACAATGAGCAGTTCTTC. Protein sequence: CASSELAGSYNEQFF.